What follows are 3 T cell receptor beta chains derived from one specimen sequenced in a study of PD-1 blockade in classical Hodgkin lymphoma. The sample's time point: cycle 4 day 1 (C4D1), after 5 to 7 weeks of nivolumab. After autologous stem cell transplantation all patients relapsed, and prior brentuximab vedotin exposure differed between cohorts. Assay: immunoSEQ multiplex PCR; the TCRdb copy retains only in-frame clones and omits some. In the table there are roughly 100,000 clones, just under 80% of which are singletons. The sequencing here drew on peripheral blood mononuclear cells (PBMCs), taken before the fourth cycle of nivolumab. The receptors were gathered from a human donor with classical Hodgkin lymphoma.

The chain is built from TRBV6-5 and TRBJ2-3; D might be TRBD1 (6 bases). Deletions cut 6 bases from V and 1 base from J, with 14 bases between. Germline V gives CDR1 MNHEY, CDR2 SVGAGI. The CDR3 spans 15 residues. The CDR3 loop is CASRGYRERTDTQYF. In DNA form, the CDR3 reads TGTGCCAGCAGGGGGTACAGGGAGCGCACAGATACGCAGTATTTT.

The chain joins TRBV2 to TRBJ2-5; 8 bases agree with TRBD2. The V segment lost 3 bases and the J segment 5 bases; nucleotides outside the gene matches: 8. The CDR3 length is 15 residues. Germline CDR1 SNHLY, CDR2 FYNNEI. CDR3 protein: CASSDESGGGETQYF. Here the CDR3 DNA reads TGTGCCAGCAGTGATGAGAGCGGGGGAGGGGAGACCCAGTACTTC.

The chain couples TRBV27 to TRBJ2-5, with 9 bases aligning to TRBD1. The J segment lost 5 bases and the V segment lost 3 bases, leaving 4 bases of the junction unmatched. The CDR3 covers 14 residues. Germline CDR1 reads MNHEY; CDR2 reads SMNVEV (reference sequence). The CDR3 DNA reads TGTGCCAGCAGTTTTGACAGGGGGAGGGAGACCCAGTACTTC. Protein: CASSFDRGRETQYF.